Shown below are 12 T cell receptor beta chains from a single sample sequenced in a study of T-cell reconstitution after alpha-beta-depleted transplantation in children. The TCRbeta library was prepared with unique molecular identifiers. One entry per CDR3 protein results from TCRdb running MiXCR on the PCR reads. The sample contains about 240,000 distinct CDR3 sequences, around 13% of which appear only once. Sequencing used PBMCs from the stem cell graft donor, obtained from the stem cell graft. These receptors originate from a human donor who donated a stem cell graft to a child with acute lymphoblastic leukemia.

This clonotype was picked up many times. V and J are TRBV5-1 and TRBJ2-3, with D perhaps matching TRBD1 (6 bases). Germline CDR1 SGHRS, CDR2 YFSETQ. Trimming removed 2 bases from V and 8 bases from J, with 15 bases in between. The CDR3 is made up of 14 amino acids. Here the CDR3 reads CASSFGQTDPTQYF. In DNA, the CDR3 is TGCGCCAGCAGCTTCGGACAGACGGACCCTACGCAGTATTTT.

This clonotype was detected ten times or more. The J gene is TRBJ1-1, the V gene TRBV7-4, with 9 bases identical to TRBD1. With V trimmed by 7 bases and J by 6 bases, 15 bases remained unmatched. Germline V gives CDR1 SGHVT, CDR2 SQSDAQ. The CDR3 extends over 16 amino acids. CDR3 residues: CASTISGGQGNSEAFF. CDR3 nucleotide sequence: TGTGCCAGCACGATTTCTGGGGGACAGGGTAACTCTGAAGCTTTCTTT.

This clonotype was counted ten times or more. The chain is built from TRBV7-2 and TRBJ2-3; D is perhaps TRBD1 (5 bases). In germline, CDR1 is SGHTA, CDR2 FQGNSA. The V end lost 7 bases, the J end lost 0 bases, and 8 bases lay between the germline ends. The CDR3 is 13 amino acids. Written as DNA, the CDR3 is TGTGCCAGCATGGGGCTCAGCACAGATACGCAGTATTTT. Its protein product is CASMGLSTDTQYF.

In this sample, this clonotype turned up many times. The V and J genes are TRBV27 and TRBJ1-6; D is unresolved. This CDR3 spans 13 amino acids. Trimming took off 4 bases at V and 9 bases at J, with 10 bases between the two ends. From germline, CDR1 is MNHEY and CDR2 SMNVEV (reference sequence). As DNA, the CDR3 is TGTGCCAGCAGTTCCTGGGTTAGTTCACCCCTCCACTTT. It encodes CASSSWVSSPLHF.

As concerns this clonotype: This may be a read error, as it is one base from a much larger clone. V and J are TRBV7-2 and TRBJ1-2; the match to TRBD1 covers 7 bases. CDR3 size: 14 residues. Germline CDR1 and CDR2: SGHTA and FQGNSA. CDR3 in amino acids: CSSSLGTANYGYTF. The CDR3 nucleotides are TGTTCCAGCAGCCTCGGGACAGCTAACTATGGCTACACCTTC.

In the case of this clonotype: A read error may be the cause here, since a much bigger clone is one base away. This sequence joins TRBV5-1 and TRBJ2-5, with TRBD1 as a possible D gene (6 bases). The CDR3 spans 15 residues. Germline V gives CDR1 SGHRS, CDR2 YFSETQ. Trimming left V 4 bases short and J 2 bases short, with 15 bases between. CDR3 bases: TGCGCCAGCAGCCCATCACAGGGATATCAAGAGACCCAGTACTTC. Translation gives CASSPSQGYQETQYF.

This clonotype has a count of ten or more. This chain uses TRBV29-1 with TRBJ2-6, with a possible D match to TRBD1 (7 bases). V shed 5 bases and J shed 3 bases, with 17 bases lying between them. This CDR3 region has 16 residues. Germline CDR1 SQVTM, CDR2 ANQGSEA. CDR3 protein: CSVQGGVMNGANVLTF. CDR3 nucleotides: TGCAGCGTTCAGGGGGGCGTAATGAATGGGGCCAACGTCCTGACTTTC.

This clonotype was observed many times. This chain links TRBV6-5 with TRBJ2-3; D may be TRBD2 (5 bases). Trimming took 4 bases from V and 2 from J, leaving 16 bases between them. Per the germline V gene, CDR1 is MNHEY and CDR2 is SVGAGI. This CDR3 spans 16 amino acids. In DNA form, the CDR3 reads TGTGCCAGCAGTTCCCTAGCAGGTGGCCTCACAGATACGCAGTATTTT. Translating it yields CASSSLAGGLTDTQYF.

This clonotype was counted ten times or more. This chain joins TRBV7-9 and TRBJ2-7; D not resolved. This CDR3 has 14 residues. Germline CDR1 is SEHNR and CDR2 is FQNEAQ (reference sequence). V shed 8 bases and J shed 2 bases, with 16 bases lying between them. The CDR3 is CASVDWERAYEQYF. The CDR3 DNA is TGTGCCAGCGTCGACTGGGAAAGGGCCTACGAGCAGTACTTC.

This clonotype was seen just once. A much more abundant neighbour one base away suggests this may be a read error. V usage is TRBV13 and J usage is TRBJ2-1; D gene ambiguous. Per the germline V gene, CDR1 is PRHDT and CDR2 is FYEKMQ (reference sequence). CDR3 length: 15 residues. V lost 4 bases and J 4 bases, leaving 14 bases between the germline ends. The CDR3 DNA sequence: TGTGCCAGCAGCTCACGGATCTTGAGTTACAATGAGCAGTTCTTC. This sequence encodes CASSSRILSYNEQFF.

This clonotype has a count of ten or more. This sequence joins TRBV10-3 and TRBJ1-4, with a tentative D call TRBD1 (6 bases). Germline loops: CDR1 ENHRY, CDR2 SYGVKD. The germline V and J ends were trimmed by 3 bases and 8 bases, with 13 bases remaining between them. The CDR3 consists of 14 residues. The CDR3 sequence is CAISDEGGDEKLFF. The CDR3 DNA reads TGTGCCATCAGTGACGAGGGGGGGGACGAAAAACTGTTTTTT.

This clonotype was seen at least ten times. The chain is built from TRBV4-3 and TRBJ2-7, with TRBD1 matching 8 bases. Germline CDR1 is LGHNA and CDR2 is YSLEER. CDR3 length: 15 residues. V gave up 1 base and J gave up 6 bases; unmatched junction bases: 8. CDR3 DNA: TGCGCCAGCAGCCAAGCAGACAGGGGAGGCCGCGAGCAGTACTTC. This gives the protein CASSQADRGGREQYF.